The source of this T cell receptor beta chain is a study of identical twins. Remarks on this clonotype: Its antigen is undetermined.

Whole-study findings and limits: Models predicted too little out-of-frame TCR alpha sharing in monozygotic twins. Excess twin sharing in beta out-of-frame sequences was weaker. Insertions ran lower in abundant cord blood beta clonotypes, though not in memory repertoires.

One entry per CDR3 protein results from TCRdb running MiXCR on the 5' RACE reads. The sample lists some 900,000 distinct CDR3 sequences; 9% to 15% were seen once. The CDR3 extends over 15 amino acids. Trimming removed 2 bases at V and 10 bases at J, with 18 bases between. Germline CDR1 reads MDHEN; CDR2 reads SYDVKM. Another study also made use of these data, one on yellow fever vaccine responses in identical twins. That report notes: A vaccine T cell response that seemed partly convergent and partly personalized was reported in twins.

The specimen was PBMCs. The source of this sequence is a woman aged 18-29 years in good health. V and J are TRBV28 and TRBJ2-1; the D gene is possibly TRBD2 (6 bases). For the CDR3, the DNA is TGTGCCAGCAGTTTAAGGATGCGGGGACCCGAAGAGCAGTTCTTC. Residues: CASSLRMRGPEEQFF. Variable domain in full (rest from reference TRBV28 and TRBJ2-1): DVKVTQSSRYLVKRTGEKVFLECVQDMDHENMFWYRQDPGLGLRLIYFSYDVKMKEKGDIPEGYSVSREKKERFSLILESASTNQTSMYLCASSLRMRGPEEQFFGPGTRLTVL.